This T cell receptor beta chain was sequenced in a study of T cells in Graves' hyperthyroidism and ophthalmopathy (dated by TCRdb to about 2019). Looking at the study overall: Peripheral blood was sampled at the time of initial diagnosis, prior to any treatment. Once sampling was done, hyperthyroidism patients were given methimazole at a starting dose of 30 mg daily, whereas ophthalmopathy patients were given high-dose intravenous methylprednisolone. The paper describes TCR Vbeta CDR3 sequencing of 130 to 150 peripheral blood samples, made up of about 41 ophthalmopathy patients, roughly 80 hyperthyroidism patients and 17 progressor patients. The 75 to 100 discovery patients were divided at random into training and test sets in a 7:3 ratio. In addition, the study compared T-cell repertoires in thyroid tissue and in blood from a handful of Graves' hyperthyroidism patients. Prospective prediction of ophthalmopathy was tested in an independent validation cohort of about 19 hyperthyroidism patients and 17 patients who later progressed to ophthalmopathy. A discovery cohort of about a hundred patients, 43 with Graves' ophthalmopathy and about 58 with stable Graves' hyperthyroidism, was used to find distinguishing TCR V-J signatures.

Amplification of TCR beta CDR3 regions was carried out from RNA transcripts. A first-round RT-PCR of the TCR CDR3 used the HTBI primer set with the Qiagen OneStep RT-PCR kit. Libraries were constructed in a second round of multiplex PCR, after which size selection and purification were carried out. Libraries were sequenced paired-end with 100 bp reads on an Illumina HiSeq2000. The authors' pipeline ran thus. SOAPnuke was used to process the raw data, removing reads that contained adapters or uncalled bases, had a mean Phred below 15, or lacked an exact match to the constant primer or identifier. High-quality paired reads were merged using COPE v1.2.5, and each unique nucleotide sequence was defined as a clonotype. Clonotypes were aligned to IMGT TRBV, TRBD and TRBJ reference segments using MiTCR v1.1. The analysis included only V-J combinations with a frequency above 0.0001, which together covered 99% to 99.2% of the repertoires. A TCS score was defined as the ratio between F50 (clonal expansion) and ExV (chaos), using BLOSUM62-based TCRdist between CDR3 peptides within each V-J. Welch's t-statistics and random forest reduced some 510 V-J features to 13, which were used in a naive Bayes classifier (R e1071). The public reads were run again by TCRdb, first through fastp at Q25 and then through MiXCR, and only productive beta chains were kept. CDR3 protein duplicates are merged, each entry listing the most common genes and DNA. TCRdb, not the authors, supplied the V and J calls. The sample table holds approximately 520,000 distinct CDR3 sequences, of which roughly 24% were seen once. The ten most abundant clones make up 11% of the sample.

The research as a whole found: In cross-validation, a model built on a 13 V-J signature told ophthalmopathy apart from stable hyperthyroidism with just under 90% sensitivity and approximately 81% specificity, and in testing the same model reached 80%/75%. Sample size was not statistically predetermined, and investigators were not blinded to group allocation. Most expanded thyroid clonotypes (frequency above 0.001) were also detected in blood, a finding suggesting that blood repertoires may reflect thyroid immune responses. During validation, the model predicted progression to ophthalmopathy a median of about 6.3 months ahead of onset, with around 70% sensitivity and 72% to 85% specificity.

About this clonotype itself: Its antigen target is currently unknown. Given the absence of the conserved phenylalanine or tryptophan at the CDR3 end, a read error is likely.

V is reduced by 4 bases and J by 0 bases, leaving a spacing of 6 bases between them. The CDR3 extends over 13 residues, inclusive of both ends. Only the CDR3 DNA is retained, 39 bases long and in frame from the first base. Ophthalmopathy patients had moderately to severely active disease, Clinical Activity Score of at least 3, NOSPECS grade of at least 4, and duration under 3 months. Patients with uncontrolled infections, other autoimmune diseases, pregnancy or lactation were excluded. Diagnoses relied on clinical symptoms, serum thyroxine and TRAb, thyroid ultrasound and orbital computed tomography. Ficoll-Paque density gradient centrifugation was used to isolate PBMCs from approximately 11 ml of fresh peripheral blood. Total RNA was extracted using Trizol reagent, and RNA quality was assessed on an Agilent 2100 Bioanalyzer.

The chain uses TRBV12-3 or TRBV12-4 and TRBJ1-1, with no confidently assigned D gene. The TCR originated in a woman in her twenties or thirties with Graves' ophthalmopathy. Material: blood. CDR3 region: CASSSTVNTEAFL. In nucleotide form, the sequence is TGTGCCAGCAGTTCGACTGTGAACACTGAAGCTTTCTTG.